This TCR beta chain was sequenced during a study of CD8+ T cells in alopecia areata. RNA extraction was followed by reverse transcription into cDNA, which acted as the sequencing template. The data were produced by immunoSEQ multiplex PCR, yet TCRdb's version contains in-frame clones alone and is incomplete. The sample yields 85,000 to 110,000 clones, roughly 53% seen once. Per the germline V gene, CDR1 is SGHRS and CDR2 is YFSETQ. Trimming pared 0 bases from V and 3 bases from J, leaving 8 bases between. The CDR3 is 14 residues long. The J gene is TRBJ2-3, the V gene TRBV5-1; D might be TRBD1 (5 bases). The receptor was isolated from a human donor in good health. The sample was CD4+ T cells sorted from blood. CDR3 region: CASSLDRPTDTQYF. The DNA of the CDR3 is TGCGCCAGCAGCTTGGACAGGCCGACAGATACGCAGTATTTT. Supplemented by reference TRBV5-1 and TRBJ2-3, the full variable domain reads KAGVTQTPRYLIKTRGQQVTLSCSPISGHRSVSWYQQTPGQGLQFLFEYFSETQRNKGNFPGRFSGRQFSNSRSEMNVSTLELGDSALYLCASSLDRPTDTQYFGPGTRLTVL.